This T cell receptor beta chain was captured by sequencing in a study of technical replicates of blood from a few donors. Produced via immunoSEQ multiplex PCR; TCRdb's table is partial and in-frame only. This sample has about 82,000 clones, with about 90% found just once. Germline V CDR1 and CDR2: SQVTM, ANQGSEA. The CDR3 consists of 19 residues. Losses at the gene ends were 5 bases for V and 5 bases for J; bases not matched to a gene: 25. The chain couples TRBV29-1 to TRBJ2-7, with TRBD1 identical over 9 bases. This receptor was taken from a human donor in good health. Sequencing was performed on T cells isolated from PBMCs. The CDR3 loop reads CSVTRGDPLSWTGVNEQYF. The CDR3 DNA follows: TGCAGCGTTACAAGGGGGGATCCCCTTTCATGGACAGGGGTAAACGAGCAGTACTTC.